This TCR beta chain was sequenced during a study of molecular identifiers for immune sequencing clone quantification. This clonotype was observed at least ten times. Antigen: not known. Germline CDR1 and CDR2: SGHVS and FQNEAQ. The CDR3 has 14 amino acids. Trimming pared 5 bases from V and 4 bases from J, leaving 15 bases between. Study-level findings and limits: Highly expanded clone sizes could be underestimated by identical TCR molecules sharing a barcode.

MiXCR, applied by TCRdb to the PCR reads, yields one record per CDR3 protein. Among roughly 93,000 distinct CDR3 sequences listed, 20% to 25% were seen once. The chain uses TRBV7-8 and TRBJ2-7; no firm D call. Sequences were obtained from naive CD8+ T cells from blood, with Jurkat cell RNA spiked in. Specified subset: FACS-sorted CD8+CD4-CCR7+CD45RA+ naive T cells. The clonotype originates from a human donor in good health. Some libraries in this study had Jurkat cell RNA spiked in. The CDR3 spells CASSPIGPEYEQYF. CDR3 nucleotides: TGTGCCAGCAGCCCAATTGGACCCGAATACGAGCAGTACTTC.